This entry describes one TCR beta chain. Its target is not known. The data originate from a study of radiation and T cells in renal cell carcinoma. Whole-study context: Nephrectomy followed 15 Gy stereotactic body radiation by 4 weeks. Study-wide findings and caveats: From baseline, blood top tumor clonotypes peaked at 2 weeks post-radiation. Without pretreatment biopsies, baseline tumor clonotype presence was undetermined.

As for time point: blood 2 weeks post-SBRT. The treatment here: 15 Gy SBRT to primary tumor, nephrectomy 4 weeks later. J lost 10 bases, V lost 4 bases, and 4 bases had no gene match. The CDR3 spans 13 residues. Germline V gives CDR1 SGHTS, CDR2 YDEGEE. Profiled with immunoSEQ multiplex PCR; TCRdb holds only in-frame clones, not every one. Found here are more than 65,000 clones, roughly 85% of them singletons; the top ten hold roughly 20%. Sequences were derived from blood, sampled from a patient whose treatment included radiotherapy and nephrectomy. V and J are TRBV5-8 and TRBJ1-6; TRBD1 matches 8 bases. This receptor was obtained from a woman aged 50 to 60 with renal cell carcinoma. CDR3 region: CASSRTGFSPLHF. DNA for the CDR3: TGTGCCAGCAGCAGGACAGGGTTCTCACCCCTCCACTTT.